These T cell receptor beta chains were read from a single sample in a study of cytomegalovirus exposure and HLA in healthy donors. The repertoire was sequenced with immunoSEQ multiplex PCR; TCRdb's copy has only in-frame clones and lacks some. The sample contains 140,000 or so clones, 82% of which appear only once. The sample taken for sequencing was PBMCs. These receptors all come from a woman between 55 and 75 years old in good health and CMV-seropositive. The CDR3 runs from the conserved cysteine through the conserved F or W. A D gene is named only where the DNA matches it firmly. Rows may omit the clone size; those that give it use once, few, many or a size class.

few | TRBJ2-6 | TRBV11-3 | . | CASSPRAGANVLTF | TGTGCCAGCAGCCCGAGGGCTGGGGCCAACGTCCTGACTTTC
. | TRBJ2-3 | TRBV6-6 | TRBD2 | CASTPAGGGLTDTQYF | TGTGCCAGCACCCCAGCGGGAGGGGGCCTCACAGATACGCAGTATTTT
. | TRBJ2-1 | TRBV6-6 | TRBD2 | CASSRLAGEENEQFF | TGTGCCAGCAGTCGACTAGCGGGAGAGGAAAATGAGCAGTTCTTC
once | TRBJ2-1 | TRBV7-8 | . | CASSSQGYSNEQFF | TGTGCCAGCAGCTCGCAGGGGTATAGCAATGAGCAGTTCTTC
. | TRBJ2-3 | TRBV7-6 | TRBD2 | CASSPRTSGIWDTQYF | TGTGCCAGCAGCCCCCGGACTAGCGGGATCTGGGATACGCAGTATTTT
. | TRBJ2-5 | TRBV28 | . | CASSHLRGVGETQYF | TGTGCCAGCAGTCACCTCCGGGGAGTAGGGGAGACCCAGTACTTC
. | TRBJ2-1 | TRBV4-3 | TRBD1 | CASSQDSVGTGRYNEQFF | TGCGCCAGCAGCCAAGATTCTGTTGGGACAGGGAGATACAATGAGCAGTTCTTC
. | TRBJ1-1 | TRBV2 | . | CASSEFEGGTEAFF | TGTGCCAGCAGTGAATTCGAGGGAGGCACTGAAGCTTTCTTT
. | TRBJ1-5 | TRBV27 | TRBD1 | CASSLWGRGRRQPQHF | TGTGCCAGCAGTTTATGGGGCAGGGGGCGCAGGCAGCCCCAGCATTTT
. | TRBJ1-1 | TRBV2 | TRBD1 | CASRLDREVGEAFF | TGTGCCAGCAGGTTGGACAGGGAGGTCGGTGAGGCTTTCTTT
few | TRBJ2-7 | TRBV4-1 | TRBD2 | CASSQSGLAGGEQYF | TGCGCCAGCAGCCAATCGGGACTAGCGGGAGGTGAGCAGTACTTC
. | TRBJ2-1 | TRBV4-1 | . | CASSQDREKQFF | TGCGCCAGCAGCCAAGATCGAGAGAAGCAGTTCTTC
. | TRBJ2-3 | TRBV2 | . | CASSGRRSTDTQYF | TGTGCCAGCAGTGGGAGGAGGAGCACAGATACGCAGTATTTT
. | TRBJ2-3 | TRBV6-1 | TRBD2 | CASIRTSGITDTQYF | TGTGCCAGCATCCGGACTAGCGGGATCACAGATACGCAGTATTTT
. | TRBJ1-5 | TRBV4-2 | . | CASSPGGGGGSNQPQHF | TGTGCCAGCAGCCCCGGGGGGGGAGGGGGAAGCAATCAGCCCCAGCATTTT
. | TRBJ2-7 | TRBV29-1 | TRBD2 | CSVVLLAGYDEQYF | TGCAGCGTTGTCTTGTTAGCGGGGTACGACGAGCAGTACTTC
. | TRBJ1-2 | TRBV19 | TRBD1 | CASSGPQGLHGYTF | TGTGCCAGTAGCGGGCCACAGGGGTTGCATGGCTACACCTTC
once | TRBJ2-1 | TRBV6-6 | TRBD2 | CASSYSVGGLNNEQFF | TGTGCCAGCAGTTACTCGGTGGGAGGGCTTAACAATGAGCAGTTCTTC
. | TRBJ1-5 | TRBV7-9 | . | CASSLSGAQPQHF | TGTGCCAGCAGCCTGAGCGGGGCTCAGCCCCAGCATTTT
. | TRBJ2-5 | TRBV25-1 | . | CATTPAGGTGHDF | TGTGCCACCACACCGGCGGGCGGGACCGGACACGACTTC
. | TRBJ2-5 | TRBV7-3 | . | CASSPTGQETQYF | TGTGCCAGCAGCCCCACGGGCCAAGAGACCCAGTACTTC
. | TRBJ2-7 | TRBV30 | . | CAWLGAYEQYF | TGTGCCTGGCTAGGTGCCTACGAGCAGTACTTC
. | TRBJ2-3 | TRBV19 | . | CASSGGLGLTDTQYF | TGTGCCAGTAGTGGGGGCCTAGGGCTCACAGATACGCAGTATTTT
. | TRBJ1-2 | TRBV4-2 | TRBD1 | CASSHPDRGLNYGYTF | TGTGCCAGCAGCCACCCCGACAGGGGGCTCAACTATGGCTACACCTTC
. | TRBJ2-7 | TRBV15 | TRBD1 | CATRDSSYEQYF | TGTGCCACCCGGGACAGCTCCTACGAGCAGTACTTC
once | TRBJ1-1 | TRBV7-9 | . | CASRRDSNTEAFF | TGTGCCAGCAGGCGAGACAGCAACACTGAAGCTTTCTTT
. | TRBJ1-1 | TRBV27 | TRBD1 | CASRKGGTVSMNTEAFF | TGTGCCAGCAGGAAGGGTGGGACAGTTTCTATGAACACTGAAGCTTTCTTT
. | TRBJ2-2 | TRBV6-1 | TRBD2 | CASSDGLAGNTGELFF | TGTGCCAGCAGTGACGGACTAGCGGGAAACACCGGGGAGCTGTTTTTT
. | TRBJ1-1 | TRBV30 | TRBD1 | CAWTPRPGQSNTEAFF | TGTGCCTGGACCCCACGCCCGGGACAGTCGAACACTGAAGCTTTCTTT
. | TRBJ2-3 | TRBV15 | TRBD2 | CATRLRGSGRNTDTQYF | TGTGCCACCCGCCTGAGAGGGAGCGGGAGGAACACAGATACGCAGTATTTT
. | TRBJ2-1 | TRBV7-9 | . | CASSLAWAQFF | TGTGCCAGCAGCTTAGCGTGGGCACAGTTCTTC
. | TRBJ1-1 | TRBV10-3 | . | CATRSSGQWNTEAFF | TGTGCCACCCGGAGTTCAGGACAATGGAACACTGAAGCTTTCTTT
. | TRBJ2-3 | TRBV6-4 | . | CASSDSYATDTQYF | TGTGCCAGCAGTGACTCCTATGCCACAGATACGCAGTATTTT
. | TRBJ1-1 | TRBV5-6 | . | CASSLAGYTEAFF | TGTGCCAGCAGCTTGGCGGGGTACACTGAAGCTTTCTTT
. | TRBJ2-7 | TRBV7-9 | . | CASSLAGGDEQYF | TGTGCCAGCAGCCTCGCTGGAGGGGACGAGCAGTACTTC
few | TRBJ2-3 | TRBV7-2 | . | CASTTYRGTDTQYF | TGTGCCAGCACCACTTACCGCGGCACAGATACGCAGTATTTT
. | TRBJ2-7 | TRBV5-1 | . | CASSSNRVSDEQYF | TGCGCCAGCAGTTCGAACAGGGTTTCCGACGAGCAGTACTTC
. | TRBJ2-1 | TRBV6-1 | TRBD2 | CASRGDRGGRNEQFF | TGTGCCAGCAGAGGTGACCGGGGGGGGCGAAATGAGCAGTTCTTC
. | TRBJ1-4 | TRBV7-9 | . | CASSPPVGGEPNEKLFF | TGTGCCAGCAGCCCCCCCGTTGGGGGGGAACCTAATGAAAAACTGTTTTTT
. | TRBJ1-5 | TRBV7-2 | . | CASSFAGNQPQHF | TGTGCCAGCAGCTTCGCCGGTAATCAGCCCCAGCATTTT
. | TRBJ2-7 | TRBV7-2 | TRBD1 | CASSFGTASYEQYF | TGTGCCAGCAGCTTTGGGACAGCATCCTACGAGCAGTACTTC
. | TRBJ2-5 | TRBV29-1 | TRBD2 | CSVEGTREETQYF | TGCAGCGTTGAAGGGACTAGAGAAGAGACCCAGTACTTC
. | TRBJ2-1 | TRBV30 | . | CAGETGNEQFF | TGTGCCGGCGAAACGGGGAATGAGCAGTTCTTC
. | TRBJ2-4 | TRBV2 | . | CASSEPPQGNIQYF | TGTGCCAGCAGTGAACCCCCCCAGGGGAACATTCAGTACTTC
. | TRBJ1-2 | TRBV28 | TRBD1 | CAWWDRGFGYTF | TGTGCCTGGTGGGACAGGGGTTTTGGCTACACCTTC
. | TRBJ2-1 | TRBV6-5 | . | CASSYRGEQFF | TGTGCCAGCAGTTACAGGGGCGAGCAGTTCTTC
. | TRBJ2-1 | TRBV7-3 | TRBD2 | CASSSRLAQMNEQFF | TGTGCCAGCAGCTCACGACTAGCGCAGATGAATGAGCAGTTCTTC